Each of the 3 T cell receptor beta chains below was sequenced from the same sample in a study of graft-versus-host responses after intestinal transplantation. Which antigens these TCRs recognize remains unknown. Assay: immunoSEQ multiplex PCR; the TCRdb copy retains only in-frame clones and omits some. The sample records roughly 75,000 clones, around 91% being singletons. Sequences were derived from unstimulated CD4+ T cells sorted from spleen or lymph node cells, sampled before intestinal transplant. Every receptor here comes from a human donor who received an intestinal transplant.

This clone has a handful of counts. The CDR3 DNA follows: TGTGCCAGCAGCCCAGACAGGGGGGGGGTTAGCACAGATACGCAGTATTTT. This translates into CASSPDRGGVSTDTQYF. The chain combines TRBV7-8 with TRBJ2-3; 9 nucleotides align to TRBD1. This CDR3 contains 17 residues. Trimming cost V 5 bases and J 0 bases; bases outside gene matches: 9. The germline gives CDR1 SGHVS, CDR2 FQNEAQ. Combining the CDR3 with reference TRBV7-8 and TRBJ2-3 gives the whole variable domain GAGVSQSPRYKVAKRGQDVALRCDPISGHVSLFWYQQALGQGPEFLTYFQNEAQLDKSGLPSDRFFAERPEGSVSTLKIQRTQQEDSAVYLCASSPDRGGVSTDTQYFGPGTRLTVL.

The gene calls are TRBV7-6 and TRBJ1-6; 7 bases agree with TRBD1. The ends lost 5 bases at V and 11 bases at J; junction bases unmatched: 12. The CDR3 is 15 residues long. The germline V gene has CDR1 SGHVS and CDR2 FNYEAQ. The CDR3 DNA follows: TGTGCCAGCAGCACAAGAGGGGACAGAGGCCCACCCCTCCACTTT. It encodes CASSTRGDRGPPLHF.

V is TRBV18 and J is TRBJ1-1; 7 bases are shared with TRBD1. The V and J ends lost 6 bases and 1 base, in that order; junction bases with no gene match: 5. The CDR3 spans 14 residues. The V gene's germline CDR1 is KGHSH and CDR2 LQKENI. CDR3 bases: TGTGCCAGCTCCCCAGGGGGGGCGAACACTGAAGCTTTCTTT. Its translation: CASSPGGANTEAFF.